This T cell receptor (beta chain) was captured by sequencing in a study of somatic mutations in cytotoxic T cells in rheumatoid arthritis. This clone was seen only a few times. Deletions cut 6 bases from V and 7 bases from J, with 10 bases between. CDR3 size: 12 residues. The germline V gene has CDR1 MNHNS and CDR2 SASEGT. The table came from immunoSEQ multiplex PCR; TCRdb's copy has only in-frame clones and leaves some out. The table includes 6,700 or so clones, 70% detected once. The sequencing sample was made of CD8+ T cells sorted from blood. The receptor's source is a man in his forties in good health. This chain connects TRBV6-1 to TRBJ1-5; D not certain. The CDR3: CASRRGYQPQHF. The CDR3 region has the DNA TGTGCCAGCAGGAGAGGATACCAGCCCCAGCATTTT.